This T cell receptor (beta chain) originates from a study of cytomegalovirus exposure and HLA in healthy donors. Per the germline V gene, CDR1 is SGHVS and CDR2 is FQNEAQ. This CDR3 is built from 16 residues. Germline trimming cut 5 bases from V and 2 bases from J; bases unmatched to any gene: 1. Use of 60 Vbeta and 13 Jbeta primers characterized the PCR. Produced via immunoSEQ multiplex PCR; TCRdb's table is partial and in-frame only. The sample records 250,000 to 300,000 clones, 92% being singletons. The clonotype was recovered from a girl aged 2 to 9 in good health and CMV-seronegative. Sequencing input: PBMCs. The V gene is TRBV7-8, the J gene TRBJ2-2; 14 bases match TRBD2. CDR3 sequence reads: CASSGLAGGNTGELFF. In nucleotides, the CDR3 is TGTGCCAGCAGCGGACTAGCGGGAGGAAACACCGGGGAGCTGTTTTTT.